This T cell receptor (beta chain) was obtained from a study of cytomegalovirus exposure and HLA in healthy donors. The trim removed 3 bases at V and 4 bases at J, leaving 8 bases unmatched. The CDR3 spans 14 residues. The germline V gene has CDR1 GTSNPN and CDR2 SVGIG (reference sequence). Amplification used 60 Vbeta primers and 13 Jbeta primers. Generated by immunoSEQ multiplex PCR, the TCRdb table keeps only in-frame clones and is missing some. This table holds roughly 190,000 clones. The V call is TRBV30, the J call TRBJ2-5; 7 nucleotides align to TRBD1. This clonotype was obtained from a woman between 18 and 30 years old in good health and CMV-seropositive. The specimen was PBMCs. The CDR3 region has the DNA TGTGCCTGGAGCCGGGACAGTACAAGAGAGACCCAGTACTTC. It encodes CAWSRDSTRETQYF.